This entry lists 25 T cell receptor beta chains sequenced from one sample in a study of shared clonotypes between healthy human individuals. Libraries were prepared by immunoSEQ multiplex PCR; TCRdb keeps only in-frame clonotypes and omits some of them. Here the sample spans about 980,000 clones, 60% to 85% being singletons. Sequencing was carried out using memory CD4+ T cells sorted from blood. Subset of the sample: CD45RA-negative fraction. The receptors stem from a young man in good health.

The DNA of the CDR3 is TGTGCCAGCTCACCAAGGAAGGATAATCACGAGCAGTACTTC. As protein: CASSPRKDNHEQYF. This sequence joins TRBV18 and TRBJ2-7; no firm D call. Germline values: CDR1 KGHSH, CDR2 LQKENI. V lost 2 bases to trimming and J lost 5 bases, with 13 bases between them. The CDR3 runs 14 residues.

V and J are TRBV15 and TRBJ2-3, with D tentatively TRBD2 (6 bases). CDR1 and CDR2 from the germline V gene are LNHNV and YYDKDF (reference sequence). The CDR3 sequence is 15 residues long. The germline V and J ends were trimmed by 0 bases and 2 bases, with 9 bases remaining between them. The CDR3 region is CATSRDRGYTDTQYF. For the CDR3, the DNA is TGTGCCACCAGCAGAGATCGGGGGTACACAGATACGCAGTATTTT.

This chain joins TRBV6-1 and TRBJ2-7, with D tentatively TRBD2 (7 bases). Germline V gene lookup returns CDR1 MNHNS and CDR2 SASEGT. There are 15 residues in the CDR3. The ends were cut back, 2 bases at V and 2 bases at J, with 13 bases in the middle. This CDR3 reads CASSERGGPTYEQYF. DNA of the CDR3: TGTGCCAGCAGTGAAAGGGGGGGCCCCACCTACGAGCAGTACTTC.

As concerns this clone: This CDR3 is also generated by other DNA sequences in the sample. CDR3: CASTGGRAGANVLTF. Written as DNA, the CDR3 is TGTGCCAGTACCGGAGGGAGGGCTGGGGCCAACGTCCTGACTTTC. The chain links TRBV19 to TRBJ2-6, with TRBD2 matching over 7 bases. The CDR3 has 15 residues. The J segment lost 2 bases and the V segment lost 7 bases, leaving 5 bases of the junction unmatched. The germline V gene encodes CDR1 LNHDA and CDR2 SQIVND (reference sequence).

Comments on this clone: The same CDR3 also results from other DNA sequences found in this sample. The chain combines TRBV2 with TRBJ2-5, with D perhaps matching TRBD2 (5 bases). CDR3 length: 12 residues. Per germline, CDR1 SNHLY and CDR2 FYNNEI. Trimming took 8 bases from V and 3 from J, leaving 10 bases between them. The DNA for the CDR3 is TGTGCCAGCTCCCGGCGGGAAGAGACCCAGTACTTC. This translates into CASSRREETQYF.

This CDR3 is CASSLQGNYGYTF. DNA of the CDR3: TGTGCCAGCAGCTTACAGGGAAACTATGGCTACACCTTC. The V call is TRBV13, the J call TRBJ1-2, with D possibly being TRBD1 (5 bases). V was clipped by 2 bases and J by 2 bases, with 6 bases between them. CDR3 size: 13 residues. Germline V gene lookup returns CDR1 PRHDT and CDR2 FYEKMQ (reference sequence).

Note on this clone: At the DNA level, this CDR3 is encoded by other sequences in the same sample as well. This chain links TRBV29-1 with TRBJ2-3; D perhaps matches TRBD2 (5 bases). The CDR3 runs to 11 residues. Trimming took 6 bases from V and 4 from J, leaving 8 bases between them. Germline V CDR1 and CDR2: SQVTM, ANQGSEA. The CDR3 DNA is TGCAGCGTCGCGCGGGCAGATACGCAGTATTTT. As protein: CSVARADTQYF.

This clone was observed a handful of times. CDR3 nucleotide sequence: TGTGCCAGTCGGGCCGTTGCAACTAATGAAAAACTGTTTTTT. Protein sequence: CASRAVATNEKLFF. This chain links TRBV19 with TRBJ1-4; D unclear. The germline CDR1 and CDR2 sequences are LNHDA and SQIVND (reference sequence). V shed 8 bases and J shed 0 bases, with 10 bases lying between them. CDR3 length equals 14 residues. Full variable domain (missing parts from reference TRBV19 and TRBJ1-4): DGGITQSPKYLFRKEGQNVTLSCEQNLNHDAMYWYRQDPGQGLRLIYYSQIVNDFQKGDIAEGYSVSREKKESFPLTVTSAQKNPTAFYLCASRAVATNEKLFFGSGTQLSVL.

A note on this clone: Other DNA sequences in the same sample also yield this CDR3. This chain links TRBV5-1 with TRBJ1-1; D is possibly TRBD1 (5 bases). CDR3 length: 14 residues. CDR1 and CDR2 from the germline V gene are SGHRS and YFSETQ. The ends were cut back, 4 bases at V and 0 bases at J, with 10 bases in the middle. Here the CDR3 DNA reads TGCGCCAGCAGCCTTGGGGGGGTGAACACTGAAGCTTTCTTT. Its translation is CASSLGGVNTEAFF.

V usage is TRBV9 and J usage is TRBJ1-3; D is ambiguous. Germline CDR1 SGDLS, CDR2 YYNGEE. This CDR3 region has 15 residues. The V end lost 3 bases, the J end lost 0 bases, and 10 bases lay between the germline ends. The CDR3 sequence is CASSAHVLSGNTIYF. The CDR3 DNA follows: TGTGCCAGCAGCGCCCACGTGCTCTCTGGAAACACCATATATTTT.

The chain joins TRBV19 to TRBJ2-1, with D possibly being TRBD1 (6 bases). Germline V CDR1 and CDR2: LNHDA, SQIVND (reference sequence). The CDR3 extends over 20 amino acids. V lost 3 bases and J lost 0, with 24 bases in between. The CDR3 nucleotides read TGTGCCAGTAGTATCGGCGCCCCGCAGGGGCTTAGTGACTCCTACAATGAGCAGTTCTTC. Encoded protein: CASSIGAPQGLSDSYNEQFF.

The CDR3 region is CASSLRQGGTSNEKLFF. The CDR3 DNA follows: TGCGCCAGCAGCTTGAGACAGGGGGGGACCTCGAATGAAAAACTGTTTTTT. The chain is built from TRBV5-1 and TRBJ1-4, with 9 bases matching TRBD1. Unmatched junction bases numbered 9, after V lost 1 base and J lost 5 bases. Germline CDR1 is SGHRS and CDR2 is YFSETQ. The CDR3 is 17 amino acids.

The V and J genes are TRBV11-1 and TRBJ2-2; 16 bases fit TRBD2. Germline V CDR1 and CDR2: SGHAT, FQDESV (reference sequence). The CDR3 runs 17 residues. The V and J ends lost 5 bases and 7 bases, in that order; junction bases with no gene match: 7. In DNA, the CDR3 is TGTGCCAGCAGCCAGGGACTAGCGGGAGGGCCCAACGGGGAGCTGTTTTTT. It yields the protein CASSQGLAGGPNGELFF.

The V and J genes are TRBV6-1 and TRBJ1-2; D remains ambiguous. Germline loops: CDR1 MNHNS, CDR2 SASEGT. The CDR3 is made up of 12 amino acids. Deletions cut 4 bases from V and 5 bases from J, with 8 bases between. CDR3 nucleotide sequence: TGTGCCAGCAGTGTGGTGGCTTATGGCTACACCTTC. It codes for CASSVVAYGYTF.

The J gene is TRBJ2-7, the V gene TRBV28; 9 nucleotides align to TRBD2. Germline lookup yields CDR1 MDHEN and CDR2 SYDVKM. Unmatched junction bases numbered 16, after V lost 3 bases and J lost 1 base. The CDR3 is 19 amino acids. This CDR3 reads CASSFPAGGGERYSYEQYF. The CDR3 DNA is TGTGCCAGCAGTTTCCCGGCCGGCGGGGGGGAACGTTATTCCTACGAGCAGTACTTC.

A note on this clone: The sample contains more than one DNA sequence encoding this CDR3. This chain joins TRBV5-4 and TRBJ2-7, with D perhaps TRBD1 or TRBD2 (5 bases each). CDR3 length: 13 amino acids. The V gene's germline CDR1 is SGHNT and CDR2 YYREEE (reference sequence). V was trimmed by 4 bases and J by 4 bases, leaving 12 bases between them. CDR3 nucleotides: TGTGCCAGCAGCCGGGACGGGCTATACGAGCAGTACTTC. Residues: CASSRDGLYEQYF.

The chain recombines TRBV4-3 with TRBJ1-4; D is undetermined. V was pared by 1 base and J by 7 bases, with 10 bases between. CDR3 length: 14 amino acids. Germline CDR1 and CDR2: LGHNA and YSLEER. CDR3 nucleotide sequence: TGCGCCAGCAGCCAAGCGGATACGGGTGAAAAACTGTTTTTT. Translated: CASSQADTGEKLFF.

J is TRBJ1-5 and V is TRBV11-2; D is perhaps TRBD1 (6 bases). This CDR3 region has 15 residues. The V and J ends lost 5 bases and 6 bases respectively, with 17 bases between them. Germline values: CDR1 SGHAT, CDR2 FQNNGV. The CDR3 bases are TGTGCCAGCAGCCCAGGGGTGGGACAAAGTCAGCCCCAGCATTTT. It codes for CASSPGVGQSQPQHF.

The V gene is TRBV29-1, the J gene TRBJ1-2; a possible D gene is TRBD1 (5 bases). V lost 6 bases, J lost 0 bases, and 8 bases lay in between. Germline-derived CDR1 and CDR2 are SQVTM and ANQGSEA. This CDR3 has 12 residues. The CDR3 nucleotides are TGCAGCGTGGGGCCTACTAACTATGGCTACACCTTC. Protein: CSVGPTNYGYTF.

Regarding this clone: This same CDR3 is encoded by further DNA sequences in the sample. The V and J genes are TRBV5-1 and TRBJ2-7; TRBD2 matches 9 bases. This CDR3 region has 15 residues. V was pared by 1 base and J by 3 bases, with 5 bases of the junction left unmatched. Germline lookup yields CDR1 SGHRS and CDR2 YFSETQ. CDR3 bases: TGCGCCAGCAGCTTGAATCTAGCGGGATTCTACGAGCAGTACTTC. This translates into CASSLNLAGFYEQYF.

This chain uses TRBV5-8 with TRBJ2-3; 9 positions agree with TRBD1. V dropped 0 bases and J dropped 5; count of bases not matched to a gene: 1. The germline V gene encodes CDR1 SGHTS and CDR2 YDEGEE. The CDR3 length is 14 residues. The CDR3 reads CASSLDRGRDTQYF. In nucleotides, the CDR3 is TGTGCCAGCAGCTTGGACAGGGGGCGAGATACGCAGTATTTT.

A word on this clone: Other DNA sequences in the same sample also yield this CDR3. The DNA for the CDR3 is TGCAGCGTGACCGGACAGGGGAACTATGGCTACACCTTC. This encodes CSVTGQGNYGYTF. The chain uses TRBV29-1 and TRBJ1-2; 9 bases fit TRBD1. CDR3 length equals 13 residues. Trimming cost V 6 bases and J 2 bases; bases outside gene matches: 4. CDR1 and CDR2 (germline): SQVTM, ANQGSEA.

The chain recombines TRBV28 with TRBJ1-2; TRBD1 matches at 8 bases. The germline V gene encodes CDR1 MDHEN and CDR2 SYDVKM. The CDR3 is 13 residues long. V gave up 5 bases and J gave up 8 bases; unmatched junction bases: 7. The CDR3 here is CASSPPGGSGYTF. The DNA for the CDR3 is TGTGCCAGCAGTCCACCAGGGGGCTCGGGCTACACCTTC.

The rearrangement links TRBV5-1 to TRBJ2-1; 16 positions match TRBD2. This CDR3 comprises 16 residues. Germline V gene sequence: CDR1 SGHRS, CDR2 YFSETQ. The trim removed 4 bases at V and 8 bases at J, leaving 6 bases unmatched. DNA of the CDR3: TGCGCCAGCAGCCCGGGACTAGCGGGGGGGCCGGATGAGCAGTTCTTC. This encodes CASSPGLAGGPDEQFF.

This chain connects TRBV27 to TRBJ1-2; 7 bases are shared with TRBD1. The V gene end was trimmed by 6 bases and the J gene end by 4 bases; junction bases not matched to a gene: 8. Germline V gene sequence: CDR1 MNHEY, CDR2 SMNVEV (reference sequence). The CDR3 extends over 14 amino acids. DNA of the CDR3: TGTGCCAGCAGCCTCGACAGGGTCGCCTATGGCTACACCTTC. Protein: CASSLDRVAYGYTF.